These T cell receptor beta chains were read from a single sample in a study of blood T cell repertoires in COVID-19. Method: immunoSEQ multiplex PCR; TCRdb's copy keeps in-frame clones and lacks some. Among 250,000 or so clones listed, 85% to 90% were seen once. Sample: peripheral blood. These receptors were taken from a woman in her thirties or forties who had recovered from COVID-19. The CDR3 runs from the conserved cysteine through the conserved F or W. D genes are given only for firm matches. The size of a clone is reported for some rows only, either as once, few or many, or as a class for expanded clones.

TRBV18	NA	NA	TRBJ2-5	TGTGCCAGCTCACCACCTAGCTTGGAGACCCAGTACTTC	CASSPPSLETQYF
TRBV6-5	NA	NA	TRBJ2-1	TGTGCCAGCAGTTATGGCGGGAACGCCTACAATGAGCAGTTCTTC	CASSYGGNAYNEQFF
TRBV5-4	NA	NA	TRBJ1-2	TGTGCCAGCAGCTTCAAACAGGGCGACTATGGCTACACCTTC	CASSFKQGDYGYTF
TRBV4-1	NA	TRBD1	TRBJ1-2	TGCGCCAGCAGCGACGGAGGGGGCAGCTATGGCTACACCTTC	CASSDGGGSYGYTF
TRBV12-3/TRBV12-4	once	NA	TRBJ1-2	TGTGCCAGCAGTTTAACAGGGTATGGCTACACCTTC	CASSLTGYGYTF
TRBV6-5	NA	TRBD1	TRBJ1-4	TGTGCCAGCAGTCCGACAGGGGGCTTTGAAAAACTGTTTTTT	CASSPTGGFEKLFF
TRBV11-3	NA	TRBD1	TRBJ2-5	TGTGCCAGCAGTTTGGACAGGGGGAGTAAGGAGACCCAGTACTTC	CASSLDRGSKETQYF
TRBV23-1	NA	TRBD1	TRBJ1-6	TGCGCCAGCAGTCATAGGACAGGGATAGGCTCACCCCTCCACTTT	CASSHRTGIGSPLHF
TRBV11-2	NA	TRBD1	TRBJ2-3	TGTGCCAGCAGTTACAGGGGGCTGGCAGATACGCAGTATTTT	CASSYRGLADTQYF
TRBV30	once	TRBD1	TRBJ1-3	TGTGCCTGGACGGAGACAGGGGACGCTGGAAACACCATATATTTT	CAWTETGDAGNTIYF
TRBV20-1	NA	TRBD2	TRBJ2-7	TGCAGTGCTAGTAATCGGGAGGGCTACGAGCAGTACTTC	CSASNREGYEQYF
TRBV3-1/TRBV3-2	NA	NA	TRBJ2-5	TGTGCCAGCAGCCAAGATCTGGTCCCGGGCCTTGCGGGAGAGACCCAGTACTTC	CASSQDLVPGLAGETQYF
TRBV5-1	NA	NA	TRBJ2-7	TGCGCCAGCAGCTTGGCCGGTAGCCCCCTCTACGAGCAGTACTTC	CASSLAGSPLYEQYF